The 17 T cell receptor beta chains below come from one sample, sequenced in a study of T cell clonotyping in hematopoietic cell transplantation. Clones were sequenced by immunoSEQ multiplex PCR, and TCRdb holds only the in-frame ones, with some missing. Of thousands of clones in the sample, 70% to 90% were seen once. Time point given: recipient sample about 28 days before transplant, after cytoreduction. Material: peripheral blood mononuclear cells, obtained before stem cell transplant. These receptors originate from a woman between 45 and 60 years old with acute myeloid leukemia. Some clones in this sample may be carry-over from other donors' samples.

The rearrangement uses TRBV2 and TRBJ2-3, with TRBD2 identical over 8 bases. CDR1 and CDR2 from the germline V gene are SNHLY and FYNNEI. V dropped 8 bases and J dropped 1; count of bases not matched to a gene: 14. The CDR3 sequence is 17 residues long. The CDR3 bases are TGTGCCAGCGACACGGGGGGCGCGGGACTAGGCACAGATACGCAGTATTTT. Protein sequence: CASDTGGAGLGTDTQYF.

This clone was recorded once. V usage is TRBV5-6 and J usage is TRBJ1-3; D is unresolved. This CDR3 comprises 14 residues. Trimming removed 1 base from V and 0 bases from J, with 5 bases in between. CDR1 SGHDT and CDR2 YYEEEE come from the germline V gene. CDR3 loop: CASSLSSSGNTIYF. CDR3 nucleotides: TGTGCCAGCAGCTTGTCCAGCTCTGGAAACACCATATATTTT.

The chain links TRBV5-6 to TRBJ1-3; D not certain. Trimming left V 2 bases short and J 0 bases short, with 9 bases between. Germline CDR1 SGHDT, CDR2 YYEEEE. This CDR3 has 15 residues. CDR3 DNA: TGTGCCAGCAGCTTACCTCGGGTCTCTGGAAACACCATATATTTT. Amino acids: CASSLPRVSGNTIYF.

This chain uses TRBV7-2 with TRBJ2-7, with unresolved D. CDR1 is SGHTA and CDR2 is FQGNSA in the germline V gene. V was shortened by 3 bases and J by 5 bases, with 11 bases between the two germline ends. The CDR3 has 13 amino acids. The CDR3 reads CASSFEAENEQYF. CDR3 sequence (DNA): TGTGCCAGCAGCTTTGAGGCTGAGAACGAGCAGTACTTC.

The chain recombines TRBV7-2 with TRBJ1-6; D is ambiguous. V shed 4 bases and J shed 10 bases, with 11 bases lying between them. Germline V gene lookup returns CDR1 SGHTA and CDR2 FQGNSA. CDR3 length equals 13 residues. CDR3 nucleotides: TGTGCCAGCAGCTCCAACAGAGGCTCACCCCTCCACTTT. Its protein product is CASSSNRGSPLHF. Full variable domain (missing parts from reference TRBV7-2 and TRBJ1-6): GAGVSQSPSNKVTEKGKDVELRCDPISGHTALYWYRQSLGQGLEFLIYFQGNSAPDKSGLPSDRFSAERTGGSVSTLTIQRTQQEDSAVYLCASSSNRGSPLHFGNGTRLTVT.

This chain links TRBV4-1 with TRBJ2-1, with 14 bases identical to TRBD2. The CDR3 spans 15 residues. Germline assignment: CDR1 MGHRA and CDR2 YSYEKL. J gave up 8 bases and V 3 bases, and 3 bases lay outside the gene matches. The CDR3 sequence is CASSHRLAGGYEQFF. The DNA of the CDR3 is TGCGCCAGCAGCCATAGACTAGCGGGAGGGTATGAGCAGTTCTTC.

DNA of the CDR3: TGCGCCAGCAGCCAATCCGGGACAACTGAAGAAAAACTGTTTTTT. Protein product: CASSQSGTTEEKLFF. This chain links TRBV4-1 with TRBJ1-4; perhaps TRBD1 as D (6 bases). V lost 2 bases and J lost 8, with 15 bases in between. This CDR3 has 15 amino acids. The germline V gene encodes CDR1 MGHRA and CDR2 YSYEKL.

Comments on this clone: Other DNA variants within this sample encode the same CDR3. This chain joins TRBV7-9 and TRBJ2-6; D is uncertain. The CDR3 runs to 15 residues. The V and J ends lost 5 bases and 2 bases respectively, with 10 bases between them. Per germline, CDR1 SEHNR and CDR2 FQNEAQ (reference sequence). CDR3 nucleotide sequence: TGTGCCAGCAGCCCTCCCCGGGCTGGGGCCAACGTCCTGACTTTC. Its translation: CASSPPRAGANVLTF.

The chain combines TRBV7-3 with TRBJ2-1, with unresolved D. Germline V gene lookup returns CDR1 SGHTA and CDR2 FQGTGA. This CDR3 is built from 14 residues. V gave up 6 bases and J gave up 5 bases, with 14 bases separating them. This CDR3 reads CASSRAAADNEQFF. Here the CDR3 DNA reads TGTGCCAGCAGTCGCGCGGCGGCCGACAATGAGCAGTTCTTC.

The V and J genes are TRBV27 and TRBJ1-2, with TRBD1 matching 7 bases. CDR3 length: 13 amino acids. V trimming: 5 bases; J trimming: 10 bases; junction bases outside the gene matches: 10. Germline V gives CDR1 MNHEY, CDR2 SMNVEV (reference sequence). CDR3 sequence: CASSPTGLLDYTF. CDR3 bases: TGTGCCAGCAGTCCGACAGGGCTCTTGGACTACACCTTC.

In its sample, this clone was seen once. The chain couples TRBV7-6 to TRBJ2-7; 8 bases line up with TRBD2. This CDR3 contains 15 residues. Trimming at V came to 2 bases and at J to 4 bases, leaving 7 bases not matched to a gene. In germline, CDR1 is SGHVS, CDR2 FNYEAQ. The DNA of the CDR3 is TGTGCCAGCAGCTTACAGAGCGGGAGTTTTTACGAGCAGTACTTC. Its translation is CASSLQSGSFYEQYF.

This chain joins TRBV4-3 and TRBJ2-7; D is undetermined. With 0 bases removed from V and 7 bases from J, the gap between germline ends came to 10 bases. Germline-derived CDR1 and CDR2 are LGHNA and YSLEER. The CDR3 consists of 13 residues. The CDR3 region is CASSQDLRDEQYF. In nucleotides, the CDR3 is TGCGCCAGCAGCCAAGATTTAAGAGATGAGCAGTACTTC.

The chain joins TRBV18 to TRBJ2-4, with 7 bases that match TRBD1. V was pared by 5 bases and J by 3 bases, with 7 bases of the junction left unmatched. The CDR3 is made up of 15 amino acids. CDR1 is KGHSH, CDR2 LQKENI, per germline. CDR3 nucleotides: TGTGCCAGCTCAGCAGACAGGGTTGGCAAAAACATTCAGTACTTC. It codes for CASSADRVGKNIQYF.

The chain combines TRBV21-1 with TRBJ1-3. TRBV21-1 is an annotated pseudogene. The CDR3 consists of 15 residues. The CDR3 protein is CASSKVSYSGNTIYF. The CDR3 DNA reads TGTGCCAGCAGCAAAGTGTCCTACTCTGGAAACACCATATATTTT.

The rearrangement links TRBV2 to TRBJ2-6; the D is unclear. The germline V gene encodes CDR1 SNHLY and CDR2 FYNNEI. Trimming removed 1 base from V and 2 bases from J, with 9 bases in between. This CDR3 comprises 16 residues. CDR3 in DNA: TGTGCCAGCAGTGAAGGGATGAAGGCTGGGGCCAACGTCCTGACTTTC. This encodes CASSEGMKAGANVLTF.

V gene TRBV7-2 combines with J gene TRBJ2-1; TRBD2 might be the D (5 bases). CDR1 is SGHTA and CDR2 is FQGNSA in the germline V gene. This CDR3 has 15 residues. V was shortened by 6 bases and J by 4 bases, with 16 bases between the two germline ends. The CDR3 loop reads CASRLTSTSYNEQFF. In nucleotides, the CDR3 is TGTGCCAGCAGGCTTACTAGTACCTCTTACAATGAGCAGTTCTTC.

The chain carries TRBV5-6 and TRBJ1-1, with no clear D. The CDR3 runs to 15 residues. The germline V gene has CDR1 SGHDT and CDR2 YYEEEE. Trimming removed 2 bases at V and 0 bases at J, with 11 bases between. Here the CDR3 DNA reads TGTGCCAGCAGCTTCTATGAAACAGTGAACACTGAAGCTTTCTTT. Its translation: CASSFYETVNTEAFF.